This record looks at one TCR beta chain sequence and its context. Its cognate antigen is unknown. The sample comes from a study of the immune and genomic landscape of osteosarcoma. Primary, local recurrence and metastasis osteosarcoma tumors were taken after treatment from poor-prognosis patients. The CDR3 loop spans 14 amino acids. CDR1 SGHDN and CDR2 FVKESK come from the germline V gene. V gave up 0 bases and J gave up 5 bases, with 11 bases separating them. Whole-study results and caveats: Productive clonality stayed low overall, though C3 exceeded C1.

Assay used: immunoSEQ multiplex PCR; TCRdb lists only in-frame clones, some missing. In the table there are around 2,500 clones, under 75% of which are singletons. This clonotype was obtained from a human donor with osteosarcoma. The genes are TRBV14 and TRBJ2-7; D perhaps matches TRBD2 (5 bases). The specimen sequenced was osteosarcoma tumor tissue from the lung. The CDR3 nucleotides are TGTGCCAGCAGCCAAGAAGATCTGAGGGACGAGCAGTACTTC. It codes for CASSQEDLRDEQYF.